This T cell receptor (beta chain) came from a study of cytomegalovirus exposure and HLA in healthy donors. Whole-study results and caveats: Researchers reported in a later analysis that common viral pathogens appeared linked to several top clusters. A later analysis linked a missense variant in DCLRE1C to the trimming of TCR beta V and J genes.

The PCR used 60 Vbeta and 13 Jbeta primers. The table came from immunoSEQ multiplex PCR; TCRdb's copy has only in-frame clones and leaves some out. Among roughly 130,000 clones listed, roughly 70% were seen once. Turning to this clone: Its antigen is unknown.

Germline V gene lookup returns CDR1 ENHRY and CDR2 SYGVKD. The CDR3 loop spans 13 amino acids. The V end lost 6 bases, the J end lost 3 bases, and 11 bases lay between the germline ends. The chain uses TRBV10-3 and TRBJ2-5; TRBD2 is a possible D gene (6 bases). The sequencing input was PBMCs. The clonotype was recovered from a woman in her thirties or forties in good health and CMV-seropositive. The CDR3, as DNA: TGTGCCATCAGCCGGGCGGGAAAAGAGACCCAGTACTTC. Translated: CAISRAGKETQYF.